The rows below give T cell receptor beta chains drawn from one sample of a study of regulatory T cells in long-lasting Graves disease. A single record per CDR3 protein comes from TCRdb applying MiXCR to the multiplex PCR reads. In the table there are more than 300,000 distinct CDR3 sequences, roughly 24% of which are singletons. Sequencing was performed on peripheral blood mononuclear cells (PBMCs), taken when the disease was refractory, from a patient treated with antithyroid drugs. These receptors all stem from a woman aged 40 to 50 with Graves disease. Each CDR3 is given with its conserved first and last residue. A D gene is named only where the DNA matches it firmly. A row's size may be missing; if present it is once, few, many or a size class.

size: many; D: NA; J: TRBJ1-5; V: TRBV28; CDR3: CASSGAQPQHF; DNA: TGTGCCAGCAGTGGGGCGCAGCCCCAGCATTTT
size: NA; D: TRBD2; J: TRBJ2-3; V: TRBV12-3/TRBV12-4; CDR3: CASSLAGAADTQYF; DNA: TGTGCCAGCAGCCTAGCGGGGGCGGCAGATACGCAGTATTTT
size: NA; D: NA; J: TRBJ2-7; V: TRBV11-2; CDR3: CASASFYEQYF; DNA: TGTGCCAGCGCTAGCTTCTACGAGCAGTACTTC
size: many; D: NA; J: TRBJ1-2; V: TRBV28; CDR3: CASSFLVPNYGYTF; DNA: TGTGCCAGCAGTTTTCTCGTACCTAACTATGGCTACACCTTC
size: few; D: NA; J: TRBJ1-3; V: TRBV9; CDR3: CASSVAGFSGNTIYF; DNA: TGTGCCAGCAGCGTAGCAGGGTTCTCTGGAAACACCATATATTTT
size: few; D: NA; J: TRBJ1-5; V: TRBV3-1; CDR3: CASSPAGRQPQHF; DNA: TGTGCCAGCAGCCCCGCAGGGAGGCAGCCCCAGCATTTT
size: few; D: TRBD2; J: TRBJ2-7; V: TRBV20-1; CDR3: CSARDGGLATNEQYF; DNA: TGCAGTGCTAGAGATGGGGGACTAGCTACCAACGAGCAGTACTTC
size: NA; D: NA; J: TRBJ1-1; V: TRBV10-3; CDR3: CAARDAQVSEAFF; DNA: TGTGCCGCGAGAGACGCCCAAGTCTCTGAAGCTTTCTTT
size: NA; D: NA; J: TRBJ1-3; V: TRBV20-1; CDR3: CSASSGEGNTIYF; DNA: TGCAGTGCTAGTTCTGGGGAGGGAAACACCATATATTTT
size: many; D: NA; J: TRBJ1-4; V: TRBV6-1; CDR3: CASSPSHRVLEKLFF; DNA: TGTGCCAGCAGTCCCAGTCACAGGGTACTGGAAAAACTGTTTTTT
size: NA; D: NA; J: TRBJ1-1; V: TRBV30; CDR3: CAWILRVGAFF; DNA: TGTGCCTGGATCCTTCGGGTCGGAGCTTTCTTT
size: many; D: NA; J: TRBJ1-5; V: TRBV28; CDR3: CASSLGGVGQPQHF; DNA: TGTGCCAGCAGTTTAGGCGGGGTGGGTCAGCCCCAGCATTTT
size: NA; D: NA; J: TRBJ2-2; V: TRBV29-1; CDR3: CSVRSGTYTGELFF; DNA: TGCAGCGTTCGTTCGGGGACTTACACCGGGGAGCTGTTTTTT
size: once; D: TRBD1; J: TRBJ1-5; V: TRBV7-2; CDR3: CASSSTGVFNQPQHF; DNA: TGTGCCAGCAGTTCAACAGGGGTATTTAATCAGCCCCAGCATTTT
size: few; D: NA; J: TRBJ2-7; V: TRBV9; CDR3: CASSSGDNEQYF; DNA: TGTGCCAGCAGCTCAGGGGACAACGAGCAGTACTTC
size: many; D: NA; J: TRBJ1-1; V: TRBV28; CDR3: CASRPSHLRGKAFF; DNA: TGTGCCAGCAGGCCTTCCCATCTAAGGGGTAAAGCTTTCTTT
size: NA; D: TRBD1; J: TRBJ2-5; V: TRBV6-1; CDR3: CASSHTGDQETQYF; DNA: TGTGCCAGCAGCCATACAGGGGATCAAGAGACCCAGTACTTC
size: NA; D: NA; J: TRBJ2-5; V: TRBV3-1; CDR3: CASSPLGTGTQYF; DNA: TGTGCCAGCAGCCCCCTCGGCACCGGGACCCAGTACTTC
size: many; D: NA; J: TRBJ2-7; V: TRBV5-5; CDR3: CASSPVLWTYEQYF; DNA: TGTGCCAGCAGCCCCGTCCTGTGGACCTACGAGCAGTACTTC
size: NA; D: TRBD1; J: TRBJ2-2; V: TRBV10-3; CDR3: CAISDGTVLTGELFF; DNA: TGTGCCATCAGTGATGGGACAGTACTCACCGGGGAGCTGTTTTTT
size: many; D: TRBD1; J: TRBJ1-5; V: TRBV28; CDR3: CASSPLRAVRDRQHF; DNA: TGTGCCAGCAGTCCCCTCCGGGCGGTTAGGGACAGACAGCATTTT
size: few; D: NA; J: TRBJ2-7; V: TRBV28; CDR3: CASSLWGPGGQKVYEQYF; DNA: TGTGCCAGCAGTTTATGGGGGCCGGGGGGCCAGAAGGTCTACGAGCAGTACTTC
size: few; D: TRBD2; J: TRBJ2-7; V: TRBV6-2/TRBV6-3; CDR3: CASSLGLADFYEQYF; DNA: TGTGCCAGCAGTTTAGGACTAGCGGACTTCTACGAGCAGTACTTC
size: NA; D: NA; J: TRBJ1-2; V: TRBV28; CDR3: CASSLLSAEPHYGYTF; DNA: TGTGCCAGCAGTTTATTGTCGGCGGAACCTCACTATGGCTACACCTTC
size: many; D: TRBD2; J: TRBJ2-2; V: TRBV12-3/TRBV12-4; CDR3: CASTWTSGFTGELFF; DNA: TGTGCCAGCACCTGGACTAGCGGCTTCACCGGGGAGCTGTTTTTT
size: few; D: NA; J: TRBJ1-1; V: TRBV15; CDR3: CATSRDMGNTEAFF; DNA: TGTGCCACCAGCAGAGATATGGGGAACACTGAAGCTTTCTTT
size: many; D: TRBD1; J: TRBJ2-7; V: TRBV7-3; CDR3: CASSSGQGREQYF; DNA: TGTGCCAGCAGCTCCGGACAGGGAAGGGAGCAGTACTTC
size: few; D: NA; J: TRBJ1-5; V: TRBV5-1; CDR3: CASSPSYQPQHF; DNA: TGCGCCAGCAGCCCCAGTTATCAGCCCCAGCATTTT
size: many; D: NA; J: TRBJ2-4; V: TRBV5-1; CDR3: CASSSDLAKNIQYF; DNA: TGTGCCAGCAGCTCAGACTTAGCCAAAAACATTCAGTACTTC
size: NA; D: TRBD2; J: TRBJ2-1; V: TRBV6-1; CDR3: CASSATSGSIDEQFF; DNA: TGTGCCAGCAGTGCTACTAGCGGGAGTATCGATGAGCAGTTCTTC